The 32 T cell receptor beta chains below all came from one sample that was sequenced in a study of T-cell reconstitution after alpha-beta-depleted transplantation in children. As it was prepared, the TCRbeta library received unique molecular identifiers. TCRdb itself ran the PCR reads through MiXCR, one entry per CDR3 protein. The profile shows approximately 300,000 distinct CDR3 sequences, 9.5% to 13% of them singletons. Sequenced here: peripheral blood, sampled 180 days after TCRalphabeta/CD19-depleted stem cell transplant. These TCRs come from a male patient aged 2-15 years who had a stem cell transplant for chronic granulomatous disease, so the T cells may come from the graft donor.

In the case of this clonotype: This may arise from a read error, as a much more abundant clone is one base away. The DNA of the CDR3 is TGTGCCACGGGGGGGCTAGAGACCCATTACTTC. Amino acid sequence: CATGGLETHYF. The V gene is TRBV10-3, the J gene TRBJ2-5, with TRBD2 matching 8 bases. Germline V lookup: CDR1 ENHRY, CDR2 SYGVKD. This CDR3 comprises 11 residues.

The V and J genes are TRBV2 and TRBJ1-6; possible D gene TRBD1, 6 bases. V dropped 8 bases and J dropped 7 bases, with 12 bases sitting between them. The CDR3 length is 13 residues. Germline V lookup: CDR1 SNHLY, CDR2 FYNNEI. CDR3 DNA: TGTGCCAGCCATATTGGGGGCAATTCACCCCTCCACTTT. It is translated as CASHIGGNSPLHF.

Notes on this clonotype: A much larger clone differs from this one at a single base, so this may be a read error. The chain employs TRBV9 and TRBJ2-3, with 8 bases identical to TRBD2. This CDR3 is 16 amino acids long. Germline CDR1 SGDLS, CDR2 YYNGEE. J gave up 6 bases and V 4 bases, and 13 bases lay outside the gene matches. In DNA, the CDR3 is TGTGCCAGCAGCAGGCGAACTAGCGGCCCGGGGGATACGCAGTATTTT. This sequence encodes CASSRRTSGPGDTQYF.

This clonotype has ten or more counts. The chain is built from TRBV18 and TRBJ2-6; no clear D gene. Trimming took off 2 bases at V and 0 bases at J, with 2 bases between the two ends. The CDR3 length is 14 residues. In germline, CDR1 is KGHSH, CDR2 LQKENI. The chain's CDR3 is CASSPFSGANVLTF. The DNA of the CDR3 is TGTGCCAGCTCACCATTCTCTGGGGCCAACGTCCTGACTTTC.

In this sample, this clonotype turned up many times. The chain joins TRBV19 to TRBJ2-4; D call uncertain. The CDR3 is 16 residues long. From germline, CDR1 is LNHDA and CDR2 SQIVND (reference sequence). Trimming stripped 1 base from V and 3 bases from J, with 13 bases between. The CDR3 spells CASSIGGPPGKNIQYF. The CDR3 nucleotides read TGTGCCAGTAGTATAGGCGGCCCTCCGGGCAAAAACATTCAGTACTTC.

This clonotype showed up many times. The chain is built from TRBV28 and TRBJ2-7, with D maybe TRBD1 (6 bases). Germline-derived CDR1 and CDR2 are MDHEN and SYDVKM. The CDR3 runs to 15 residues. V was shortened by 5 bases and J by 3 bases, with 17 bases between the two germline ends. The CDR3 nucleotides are TGTGCCAGCAGTGGGAGACAGGCCCCCTTCTACGAGCAGTACTTC. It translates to CASSGRQAPFYEQYF.

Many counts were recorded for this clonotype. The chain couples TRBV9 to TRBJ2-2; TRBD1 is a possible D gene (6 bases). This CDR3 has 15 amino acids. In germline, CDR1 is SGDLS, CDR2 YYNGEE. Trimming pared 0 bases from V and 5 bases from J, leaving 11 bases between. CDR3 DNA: TGTGCCAGCAGCGTAGCGTCAGGGGTGACCGGGGAGCTGTTTTTT. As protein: CASSVASGVTGELFF.

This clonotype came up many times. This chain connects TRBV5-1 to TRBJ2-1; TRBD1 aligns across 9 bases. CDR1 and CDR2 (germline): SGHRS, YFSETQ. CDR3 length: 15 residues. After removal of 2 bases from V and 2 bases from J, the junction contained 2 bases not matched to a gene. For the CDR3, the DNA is TGCGCCAGCAGCTTTCGGACAGGGGCCTACAATGAGCAGTTCTTC. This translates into CASSFRTGAYNEQFF.

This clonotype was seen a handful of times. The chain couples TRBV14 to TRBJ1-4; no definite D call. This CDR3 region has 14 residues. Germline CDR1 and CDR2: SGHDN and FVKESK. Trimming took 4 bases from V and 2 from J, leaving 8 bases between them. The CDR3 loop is CASSPLSTNEKLFF. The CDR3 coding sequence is TGTGCCAGCAGCCCCCTCAGCACTAATGAAAAACTGTTTTTT.

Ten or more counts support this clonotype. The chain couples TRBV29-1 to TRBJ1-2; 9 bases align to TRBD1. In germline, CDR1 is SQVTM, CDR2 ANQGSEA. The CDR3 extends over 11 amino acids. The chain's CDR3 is CIGQGIYGYTF. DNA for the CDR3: TGCATCGGACAGGGGATCTATGGCTACACCTTC.

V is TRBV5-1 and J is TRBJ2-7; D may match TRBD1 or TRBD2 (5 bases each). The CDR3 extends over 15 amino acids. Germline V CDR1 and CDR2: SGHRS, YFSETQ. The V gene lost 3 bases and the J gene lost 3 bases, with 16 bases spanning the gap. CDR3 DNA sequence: TGCGCCAGCAGCTGGGGACCGGACGGGGACTACGAGCAGTACTTC. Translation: CASSWGPDGDYEQYF.

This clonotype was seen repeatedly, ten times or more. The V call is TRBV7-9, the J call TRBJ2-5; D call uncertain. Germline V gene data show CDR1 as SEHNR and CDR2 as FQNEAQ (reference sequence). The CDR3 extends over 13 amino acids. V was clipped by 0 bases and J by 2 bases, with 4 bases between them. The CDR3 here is CASSLAAQETQYF. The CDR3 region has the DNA TGTGCCAGCAGCTTAGCGGCTCAAGAGACCCAGTACTTC.

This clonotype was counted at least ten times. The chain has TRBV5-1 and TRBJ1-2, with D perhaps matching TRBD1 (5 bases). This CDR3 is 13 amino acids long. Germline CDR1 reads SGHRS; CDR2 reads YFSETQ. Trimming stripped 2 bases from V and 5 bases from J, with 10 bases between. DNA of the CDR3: TGCGCCAGCAGCTTTACAGGAGAGTATGGCTACACCTTC. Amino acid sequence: CASSFTGEYGYTF.

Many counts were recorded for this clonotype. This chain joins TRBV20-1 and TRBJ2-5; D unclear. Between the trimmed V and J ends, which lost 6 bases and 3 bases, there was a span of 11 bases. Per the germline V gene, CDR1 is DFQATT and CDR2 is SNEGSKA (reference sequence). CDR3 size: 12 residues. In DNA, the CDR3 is TGCAGTGCCCCCGGGTACAAAGAGACCCAGTACTTC. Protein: CSAPGYKETQYF.

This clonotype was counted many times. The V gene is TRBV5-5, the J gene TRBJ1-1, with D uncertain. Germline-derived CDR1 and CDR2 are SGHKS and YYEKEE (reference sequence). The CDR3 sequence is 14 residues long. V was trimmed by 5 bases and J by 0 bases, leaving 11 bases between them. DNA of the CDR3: TGTGCCAGCAGTGTAGGCCTACTGAACACTGAAGCTTTCTTT. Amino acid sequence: CASSVGLLNTEAFF.

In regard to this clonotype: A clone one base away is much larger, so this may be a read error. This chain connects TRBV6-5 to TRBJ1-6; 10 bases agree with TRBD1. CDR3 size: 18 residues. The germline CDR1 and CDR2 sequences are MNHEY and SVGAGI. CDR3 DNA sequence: TGTACCAGCAGTTACGGGACAGGGGAACAGTCCTATAATTCACCCCTCCACTTT. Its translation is CTSSYGTGEQSYNSPLHF.

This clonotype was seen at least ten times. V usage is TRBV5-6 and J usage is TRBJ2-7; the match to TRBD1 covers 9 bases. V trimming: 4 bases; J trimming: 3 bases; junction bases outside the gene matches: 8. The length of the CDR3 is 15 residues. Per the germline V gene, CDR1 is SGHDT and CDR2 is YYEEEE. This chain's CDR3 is CASSRRQGGYYEQYF. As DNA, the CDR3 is TGTGCCAGCAGCCGACGACAGGGGGGCTACTACGAGCAGTACTTC.

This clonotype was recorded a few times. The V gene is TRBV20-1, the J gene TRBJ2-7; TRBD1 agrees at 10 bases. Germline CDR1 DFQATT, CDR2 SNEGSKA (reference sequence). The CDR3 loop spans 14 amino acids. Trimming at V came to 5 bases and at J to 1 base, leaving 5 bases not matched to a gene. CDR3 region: CSAARDRGSYEQYF. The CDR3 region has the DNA TGCAGTGCTGCCCGGGACAGGGGTTCCTACGAGCAGTACTTC.

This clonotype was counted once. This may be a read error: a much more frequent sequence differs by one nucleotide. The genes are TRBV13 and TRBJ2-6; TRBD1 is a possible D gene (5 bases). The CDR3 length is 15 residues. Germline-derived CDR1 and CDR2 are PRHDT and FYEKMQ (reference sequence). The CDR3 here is CASSSRVAGANVLIF. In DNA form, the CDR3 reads TGTGCCAGCAGCTCCAGGGTGGCTGGGGCCAACGTCCTGATTTTC.

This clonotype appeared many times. Here the CDR3 reads CASSPGQLTDTQYF. For the CDR3, the DNA is TGCGCCAGCAGCCCGGGGCAACTCACAGATACGCAGTATTTT. The chain couples TRBV4-3 to TRBJ2-3; possibly TRBD1 or TRBD2 for D (5 bases each). Germline CDR1 is LGHNA and CDR2 is YSLEER. Trimming shortened V by 4 bases and J by 2 bases, and 10 bases separated the two germline ends. The CDR3 is made up of 14 amino acids.

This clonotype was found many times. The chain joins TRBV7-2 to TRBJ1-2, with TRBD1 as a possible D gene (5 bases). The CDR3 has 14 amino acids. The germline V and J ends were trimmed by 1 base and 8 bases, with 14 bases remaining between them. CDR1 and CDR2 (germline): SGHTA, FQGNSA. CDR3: CASSLDMSGQGYTF. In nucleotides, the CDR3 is TGTGCCAGCAGCTTAGATATGTCAGGGCAAGGCTACACCTTC.

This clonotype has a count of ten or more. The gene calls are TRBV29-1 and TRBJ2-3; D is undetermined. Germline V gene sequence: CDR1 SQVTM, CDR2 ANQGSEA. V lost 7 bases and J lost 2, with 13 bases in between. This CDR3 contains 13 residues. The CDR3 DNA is TGCAGCGCTCAAACTCGGTTCACAGATACGCAGTATTTT. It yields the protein CSAQTRFTDTQYF.

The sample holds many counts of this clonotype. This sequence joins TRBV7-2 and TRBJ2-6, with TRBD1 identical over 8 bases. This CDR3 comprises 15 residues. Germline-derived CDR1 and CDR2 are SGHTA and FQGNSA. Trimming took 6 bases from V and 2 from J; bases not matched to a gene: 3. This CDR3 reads CASRQTGAGANVLTF. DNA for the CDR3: TGTGCCAGCAGACAGACAGGGGCTGGGGCCAACGTCCTGACTTTC. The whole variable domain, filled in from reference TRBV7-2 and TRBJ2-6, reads GAGVSQSPSNKVTEKGKDVELRCDPISGHTALYWYRQSLGQGLEFLIYFQGNSAPDKSGLPSDRFSAERTGGSVSTLTIQRTQQEDSAVYLCASRQTGAGANVLTFGAGSRLTVL.

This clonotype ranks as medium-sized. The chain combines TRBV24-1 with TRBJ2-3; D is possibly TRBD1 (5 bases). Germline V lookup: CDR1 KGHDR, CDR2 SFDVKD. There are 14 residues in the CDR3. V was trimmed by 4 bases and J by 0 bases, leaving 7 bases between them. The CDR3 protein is CATSDRQSTDTQYF. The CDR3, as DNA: TGTGCCACCAGTGACCGACAGAGCACAGATACGCAGTATTTT.

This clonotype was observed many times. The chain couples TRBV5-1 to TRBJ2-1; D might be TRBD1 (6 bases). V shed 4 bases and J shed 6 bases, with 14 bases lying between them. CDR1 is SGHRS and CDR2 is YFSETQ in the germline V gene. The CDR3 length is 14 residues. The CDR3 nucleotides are TGCGCCAGCAGCGGCCACAGGGAAGGCAATGAGCAGTTCTTC. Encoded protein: CASSGHREGNEQFF.

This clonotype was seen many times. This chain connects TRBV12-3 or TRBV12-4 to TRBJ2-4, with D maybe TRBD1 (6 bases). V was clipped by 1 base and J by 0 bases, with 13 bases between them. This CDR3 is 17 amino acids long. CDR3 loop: CASSLGQGTLAKNIQYF. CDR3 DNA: TGTGCCAGCAGTTTAGGGCAGGGGACCTTAGCCAAAAACATTCAGTACTTC.

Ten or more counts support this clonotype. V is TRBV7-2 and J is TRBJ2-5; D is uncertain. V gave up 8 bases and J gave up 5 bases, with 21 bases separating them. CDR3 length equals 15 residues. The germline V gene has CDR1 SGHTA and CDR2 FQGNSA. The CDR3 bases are TGTGCCAGCCAACCCCCAATTCCGCCATTGGAGACCCAGTACTTC. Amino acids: CASQPPIPPLETQYF.

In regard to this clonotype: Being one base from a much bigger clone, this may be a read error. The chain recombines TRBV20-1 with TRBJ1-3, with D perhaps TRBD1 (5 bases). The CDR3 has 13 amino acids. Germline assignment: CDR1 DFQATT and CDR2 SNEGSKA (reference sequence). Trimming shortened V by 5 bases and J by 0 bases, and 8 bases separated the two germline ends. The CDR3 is CSAWGSSGNTIYF. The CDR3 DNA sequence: TGCAGTGCTTGGGGCAGCTCTGGAAACACCATATATTTT.

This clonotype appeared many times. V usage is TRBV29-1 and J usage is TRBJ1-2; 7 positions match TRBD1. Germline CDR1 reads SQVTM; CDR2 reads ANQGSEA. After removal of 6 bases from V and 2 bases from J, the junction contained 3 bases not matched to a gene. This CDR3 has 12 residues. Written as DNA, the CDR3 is TGCAGCGTCCCGACAGGGAACTATGGCTACACCTTC. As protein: CSVPTGNYGYTF.

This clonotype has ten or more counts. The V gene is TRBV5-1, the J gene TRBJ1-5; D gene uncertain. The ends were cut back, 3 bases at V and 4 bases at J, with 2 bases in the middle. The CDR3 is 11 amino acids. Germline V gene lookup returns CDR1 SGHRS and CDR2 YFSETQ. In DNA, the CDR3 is TGCGCCAGCAGCTGGAATCAGCCCCAGCATTTT. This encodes CASSWNQPQHF.

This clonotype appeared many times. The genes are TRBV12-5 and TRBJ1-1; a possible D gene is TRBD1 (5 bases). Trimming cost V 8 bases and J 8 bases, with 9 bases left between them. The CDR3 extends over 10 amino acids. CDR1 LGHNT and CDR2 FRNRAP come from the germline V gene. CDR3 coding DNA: TGTGCTAGTCTTCAGGGAGAAGCTTTCTTT. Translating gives CASLQGEAFF.

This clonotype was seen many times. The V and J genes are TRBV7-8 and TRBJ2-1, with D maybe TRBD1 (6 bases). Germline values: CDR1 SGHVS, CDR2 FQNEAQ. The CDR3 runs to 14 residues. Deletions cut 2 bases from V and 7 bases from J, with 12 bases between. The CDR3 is CASSLLYGQNEQFF. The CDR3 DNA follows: TGTGCCAGCAGCTTACTTTACGGACAGAATGAGCAGTTCTTC.